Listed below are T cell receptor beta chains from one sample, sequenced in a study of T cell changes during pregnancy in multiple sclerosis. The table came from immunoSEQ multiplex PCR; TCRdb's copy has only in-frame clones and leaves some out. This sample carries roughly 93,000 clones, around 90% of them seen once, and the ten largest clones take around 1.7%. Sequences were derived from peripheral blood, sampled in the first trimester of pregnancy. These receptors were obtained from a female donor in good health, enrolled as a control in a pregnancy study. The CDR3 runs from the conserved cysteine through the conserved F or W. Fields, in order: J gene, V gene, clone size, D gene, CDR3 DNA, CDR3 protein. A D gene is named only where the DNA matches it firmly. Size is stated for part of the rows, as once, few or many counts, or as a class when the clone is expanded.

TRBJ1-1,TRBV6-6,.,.,TGTGCCAGCAGCCAGGTCGGTACTGAAGCTTTCTTT,CASSQVGTEAFF
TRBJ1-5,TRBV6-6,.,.,TGTGCCACCACCTTAACAGGGTACAATCAGCCCCAGCATTTT,CATTLTGYNQPQHF
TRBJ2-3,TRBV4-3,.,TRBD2,TGCGCCAGCAGCCTTGGACTAGCGGGCACAGATACGCAGTATTTT,CASSLGLAGTDTQYF
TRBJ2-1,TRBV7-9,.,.,TGTGCCAGCAGCTTCGGCCGGGAACTTTACAATGAGCAGTTCTTC,CASSFGRELYNEQFF
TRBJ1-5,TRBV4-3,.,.,TGCGCCAGCAGCCTTACCGACAGAAGCAATCAGCCCCAGCATTTT,CASSLTDRSNQPQHF
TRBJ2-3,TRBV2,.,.,TGTGCCAGCAGTGAACCGGGGATCGCAGATACGCAGTATTTT,CASSEPGIADTQYF
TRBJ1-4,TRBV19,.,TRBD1,TGTGCCAGTAGGGACAGGGGTTTAACTGAAAAACTGTTTTTT,CASRDRGLTEKLFF
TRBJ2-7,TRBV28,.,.,TGTGCCAGCAGCGCGACAGCTACCTACGAGCAGTACTTC,CASSATATYEQYF
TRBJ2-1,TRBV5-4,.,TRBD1,TGTGCCAGCTCTGCCCCGGACAGGGGAATCAATGAGCAGTTCTTC,CASSAPDRGINEQFF
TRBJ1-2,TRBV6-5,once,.,TGTGCCAGCAGTTACCGGGCGGGGGAATACTATGGCTACACCTTC,CASSYRAGEYYGYTF
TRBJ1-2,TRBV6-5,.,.,TGTGCCAGCAGTTACGCGGGTTTGGGTGGCTACACCTTC,CASSYAGLGGYTF
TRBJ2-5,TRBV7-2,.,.,TGTGCCAGCAGCCCTTCGTACCAAGAGACCCAGTACTTC,CASSPSYQETQYF
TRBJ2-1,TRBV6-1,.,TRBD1,TGTGCCAGCACCAGGGGGTACAATGAGCAGTTCTTC,CASTRGYNEQFF
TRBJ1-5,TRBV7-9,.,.,TGTGCCAGCAGCTTAATGGGCAGGGGCGATCAGCCCCAGCATTTT,CASSLMGRGDQPQHF
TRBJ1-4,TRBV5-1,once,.,TGCGCCAGCAGCCCAAATTTACAGGGTAGTGGCGAAAAACTGTTTTTT,CASSPNLQGSGEKLFF
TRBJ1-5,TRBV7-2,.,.,TGTGCCAGCAGCTTAAGGGGGGGATCTTCTAGCAATCAGCCCCAGCATTTT,CASSLRGGSSSNQPQHF
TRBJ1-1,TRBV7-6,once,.,TGTGCCAGCAGCTTAGGGGGAGTCACTGAAGCTTTCTTT,CASSLGGVTEAFF
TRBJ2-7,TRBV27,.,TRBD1,TGTGCCAGCAGTTTAGGACAGGGATCCTACGAGCAGTACTTC,CASSLGQGSYEQYF
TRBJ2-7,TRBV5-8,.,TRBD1,TGTGCCAGCAGCTTTGGGGGACAGGGGGTCTACGAGCAGTACTTC,CASSFGGQGVYEQYF
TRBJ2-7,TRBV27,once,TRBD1,TGTGCCAGCAGTTTACCTGGACAGGGCTACGAGCAGTACTTC,CASSLPGQGYEQYF
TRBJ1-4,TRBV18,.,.,TGTGCCAGCTCACTAACATCAGGGTTTGCAGTGGCTGAAAAACTGTTTTTT,CASSLTSGFAVAEKLFF
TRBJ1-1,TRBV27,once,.,TGTGCCAGCAGTTTATCGTCGGTGCGGGAAGCTTTCTTT,CASSLSSVREAFF
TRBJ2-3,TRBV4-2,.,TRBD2,TGTGCCTCCTCGGCGGGGGGGCGATCAGATACGCAGTATTTT,CASSAGGRSDTQYF
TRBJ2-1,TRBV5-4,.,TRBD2,TGTGCCAGCAGCGGGAAGCGGGGGGGCGGCAATGAGCAGTTCTTC,CASSGKRGGGNEQFF
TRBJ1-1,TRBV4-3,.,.,TGCGCCAGCAGCCAAGAGGGCGGGTACACTGAAGCTTTCTTT,CASSQEGGYTEAFF
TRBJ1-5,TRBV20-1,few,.,TGCAGTGCTACACAGGGACAAGCCCAGCATTTT,CSATQGQAQHF
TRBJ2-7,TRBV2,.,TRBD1,TGTGCCAGCTCCAGGACAGGGTCCTACGAGCAGTACTTC,CASSRTGSYEQYF
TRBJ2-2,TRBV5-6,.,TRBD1,TGTGCCAGCAGCTTAATTCGGCCGGGACAGGGGTTTTCCGGGGAGCTGTTTTTT,CASSLIRPGQGFSGELFF
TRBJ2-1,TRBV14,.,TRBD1,TGTGCCAGCAGCCAAGAAGGCAGGGGGACCTACAATGAGCAGTTCTTC,CASSQEGRGTYNEQFF
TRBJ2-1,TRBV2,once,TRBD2,TGTGCCAGCCTATACGCACTAGCGGGGGGCGGGGAGCAGTTCTTC,CASLYALAGGGEQFF
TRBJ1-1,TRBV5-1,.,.,TGCGCCAGCAGCTTGGTCGGGGGATTGGGCGCTGAAGCTTTCTTT,CASSLVGGLGAEAFF
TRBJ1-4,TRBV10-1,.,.,TGCGCCATCCCACAGGGTTTCCCGCAGGGCGAAAAACTGTTTTTT,CAIPQGFPQGEKLFF
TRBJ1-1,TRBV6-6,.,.,TGTGCCAGCAGTTACGCGGGGAACACTGAAGCTTTCTTT,CASSYAGNTEAFF
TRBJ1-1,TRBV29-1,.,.,TGCAGCGCTCTCACAGGGATACTTGAAGCTTTCTTT,CSALTGILEAFF
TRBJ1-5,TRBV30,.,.,TGTGCCTGGAGTGGAGGAGGGAATCAGCCCCAGCATTTT,CAWSGGGNQPQHF
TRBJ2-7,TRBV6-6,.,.,TGTGCCAGCAGTTTGCGGAGCTCCCACGAGCAGTACTTC,CASSLRSSHEQYF
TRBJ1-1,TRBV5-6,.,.,TGTGCCAGCAACCCTCTAACAGTTAACGATGAAGCTTTCTTT,CASNPLTVNDEAFF
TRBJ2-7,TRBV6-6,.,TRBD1,TGTGCCAGCAGTTTCGCACAGGGGTACTACGAGCAGTACTTC,CASSFAQGYYEQYF
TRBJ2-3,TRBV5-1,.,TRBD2,TGCGCCAGCAGCTTACTAGCGGACACAGATACGCAGTATTTT,CASSLLADTDTQYF
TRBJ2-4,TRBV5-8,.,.,TGTGCCAGCAGCTTGATCGGGGAAGCCAAAAACATTCAGTACTTC,CASSLIGEAKNIQYF
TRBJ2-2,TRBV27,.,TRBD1,TGTGCCAGCAGTTCTAAACGGACAGGGGGCGGCGCCGGGGAGCTGTTTTTT,CASSSKRTGGGAGELFF
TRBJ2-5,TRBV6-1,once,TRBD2,TGTGCCAGCAGTGAAGGGGAGGGGACTAGCGGGGTTCGAGAGACCCAGTACTTC,CASSEGEGTSGVRETQYF
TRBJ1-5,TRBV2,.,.,TGTGCCAGCAGTAAGATGGGCCAGCCCCAGCATTTT,CASSKMGQPQHF
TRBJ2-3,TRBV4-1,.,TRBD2,TGCGCCAGCAGCCAAGGACTAGCGGTAGATACGCAGTATTTT,CASSQGLAVDTQYF
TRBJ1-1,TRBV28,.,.,TGTGCCAGCAGCTCCAAACTCGTAAAAGCTTTCTTT,CASSSKLVKAFF